This T cell receptor (beta chain) was retrieved from a study of control samples from healthy donors and cancer patients (dated by TCRdb to between 2020 and 2021). Receptor libraries were prepared by the immunoSEQ multiplex PCR assay. What TCRdb holds here is the immuneACCESS table cut down to in-frame rearrangements. Part of the clones is not present; checked against another copy, under half of the missing clones reflect an unresolved V gene, and the others are unexplained. The sample table contains over 100,000 clones; only one count was recorded for roughly 91% of them. The ten largest clones capture approximately 18% of the sample. The CDR3 sequence holds 12 residues, the cysteine and phenylalanine included. Just the 36-base CDR3 DNA is kept, in frame starting at base 1. The germline ends are 8 bases apart after V is trimmed by 5 bases and J by 4 bases. CDR1 SGHTA and CDR2 FQGTGA are derived from the germline V gene.

This clone was seen only once. No cognate antigen has been identified for it. Base qualities are not recorded, but no much larger clone differs from it by a single base. Source material: blood. This chain joins TRBV7-3 to TRBJ1-1, with no confident D gene call. The clonotype comes from a woman in her fifties or sixties in good health. CDR3 region: CASSGPLTEAFF. Read as DNA, the sequence is TGTGCCAGCAGCGGGCCTCTCACTGAAGCTTTCTTT.